One T cell receptor beta chain is described in this entry. What it recognizes is unknown. These data belong to a study of blood T cells in healthy people across ages. CDR3 length: 14 residues. Germline lookup yields CDR1 SGHRS and CDR2 YFSETQ. With 1 base removed from V and 8 bases from J, the gap between germline ends came to 13 bases. Findings of the study overall: Unsorted PBMCs prevented conclusive naive versus antigen-experienced comparison. CMV status of donors was unknown, possibly confounding expanded clonotype changes.

Next came a second PCR, run for about 6 to 11 cycles, which used a sample-barcoded 5' primer along with a J-beta primer mix. Every single cDNA molecule received a tag from a template-switch adaptor with 12 random nucleotides. Each CDR3 protein is one row after TCRdb ran MiXCR on the 5' RACE reads. The sample yields over a million distinct CDR3 sequences, about 42% seen once. J is TRBJ2-1 and V is TRBV5-1; D may be TRBD2 (5 bases). Sequences were obtained from blood. The clonotype comes from a woman between 18 and 29 years old in good health. The CDR3 is CASSLLRGMDEQFF. In DNA form, the CDR3 reads TGCGCCAGCAGCTTGCTTCGGGGAATGGATGAGCAGTTCTTC.